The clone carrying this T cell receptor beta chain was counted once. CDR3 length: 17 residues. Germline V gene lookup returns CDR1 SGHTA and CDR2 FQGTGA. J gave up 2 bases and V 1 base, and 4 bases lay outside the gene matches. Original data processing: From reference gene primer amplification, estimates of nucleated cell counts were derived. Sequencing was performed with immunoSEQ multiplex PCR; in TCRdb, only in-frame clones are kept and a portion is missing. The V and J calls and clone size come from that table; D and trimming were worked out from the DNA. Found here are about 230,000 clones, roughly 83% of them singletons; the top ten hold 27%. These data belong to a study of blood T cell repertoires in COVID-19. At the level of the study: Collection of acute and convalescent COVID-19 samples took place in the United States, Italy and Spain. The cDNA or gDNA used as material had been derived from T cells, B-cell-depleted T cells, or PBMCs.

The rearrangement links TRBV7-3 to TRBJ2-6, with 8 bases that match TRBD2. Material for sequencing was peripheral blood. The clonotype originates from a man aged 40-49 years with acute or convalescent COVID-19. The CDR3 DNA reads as TGTGCCAGCAGCTTAATTGCCGGGAGGGCTGGGGCCAACGTCCTGACTTTC. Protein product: CASSLIAGRAGANVLTF.